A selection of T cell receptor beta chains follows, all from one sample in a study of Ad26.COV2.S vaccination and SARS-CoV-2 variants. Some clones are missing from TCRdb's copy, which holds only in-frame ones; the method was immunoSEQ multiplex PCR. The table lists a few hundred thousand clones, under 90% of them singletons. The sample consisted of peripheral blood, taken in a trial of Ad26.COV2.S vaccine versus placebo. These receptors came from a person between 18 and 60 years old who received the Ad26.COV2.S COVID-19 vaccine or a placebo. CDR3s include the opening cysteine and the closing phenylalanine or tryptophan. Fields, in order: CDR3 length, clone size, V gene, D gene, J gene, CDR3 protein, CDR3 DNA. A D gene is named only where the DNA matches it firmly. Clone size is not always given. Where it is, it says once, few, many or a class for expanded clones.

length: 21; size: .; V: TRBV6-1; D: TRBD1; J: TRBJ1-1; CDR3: CASSKARLSDRGRGVNTEAFF; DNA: TGTGCCAGCAGTAAAGCGAGACTCTCGGACAGGGGGCGAGGGGTGAACACTGAAGCTTTCTTT
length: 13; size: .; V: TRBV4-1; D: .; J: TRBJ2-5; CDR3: CASSPQPLGTQYF; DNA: TGCGCCAGCAGCCCCCAGCCCTTGGGGACCCAGTACTTC
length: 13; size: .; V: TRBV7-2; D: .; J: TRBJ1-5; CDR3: CASSFGQNRPQHF; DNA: TGTGCCAGCAGCTTCGGACAGAATCGGCCCCAGCATTTT
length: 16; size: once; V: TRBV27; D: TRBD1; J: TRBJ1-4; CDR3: CASSLGTGRPNEKLFF; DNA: TGTGCCAGCAGCCTAGGGACAGGGCGGCCTAATGAAAAACTGTTTTTT
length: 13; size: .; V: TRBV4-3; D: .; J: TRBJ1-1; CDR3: CASSQDRNTEAFF; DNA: TGCGCCAGCAGCCAAGACAGGAACACTGAAGCTTTCTTT
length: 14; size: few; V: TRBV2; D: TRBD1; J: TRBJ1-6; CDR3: CASSTTGGNSPLHF; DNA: TGTGCCAGCAGTACGACAGGGGGCAATTCACCCCTCCACTTT
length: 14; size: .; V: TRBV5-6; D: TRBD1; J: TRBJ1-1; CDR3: CASSPPTGSTEAFF; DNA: TGTGCCAGCAGCCCCCCGACAGGGTCCACTGAAGCTTTCTTT
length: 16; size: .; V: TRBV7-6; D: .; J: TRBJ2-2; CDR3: CASSLPPPAGTGELFF; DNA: TGTGCCAGCAGCTTACCCCCTCCGGCGGGCACCGGGGAGCTGTTTTTT
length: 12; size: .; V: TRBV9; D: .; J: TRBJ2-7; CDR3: CASSPNGYEQYF; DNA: TGTGCCAGCAGCCCAAATGGCTACGAGCAGTACTTC
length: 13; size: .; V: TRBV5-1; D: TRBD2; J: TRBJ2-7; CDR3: CASSLGGGYEQYF; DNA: TGCGCCAGCAGCTTGGGCGGGGGCTACGAGCAGTACTTC
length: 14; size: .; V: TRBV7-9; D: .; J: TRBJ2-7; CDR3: CASSLVGSTYEQYF; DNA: TGTGCCAGCAGCTTAGTCGGGAGCACCTACGAGCAGTACTTC
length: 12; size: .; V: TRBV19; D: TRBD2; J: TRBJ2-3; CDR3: CISGGRVNTQYF; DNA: TGTATCAGCGGGGGCCGCGTGAATACGCAGTATTTT
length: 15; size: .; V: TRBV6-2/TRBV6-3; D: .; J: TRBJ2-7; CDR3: CASSYSAHRAHEQYF; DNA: TGTGCCAGCAGTTACTCAGCCCACAGGGCCCACGAGCAGTACTTC
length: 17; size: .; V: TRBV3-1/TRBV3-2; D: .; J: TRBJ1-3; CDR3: CASSQGYRTSSGNTIYF; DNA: TGTGCCAGCAGCCAAGGCTACAGGACCTCCTCTGGAAACACCATATATTTT
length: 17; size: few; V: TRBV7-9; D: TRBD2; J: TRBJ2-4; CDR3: CASSPRSGGVAKNIQYF; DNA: TGTGCCAGCAGCCCTCGCTCGGGGGGGGTAGCCAAAAACATTCAGTACTTC
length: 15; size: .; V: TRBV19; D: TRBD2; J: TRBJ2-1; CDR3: CASSLTSGQYNEQFF; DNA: TGTGCCAGTAGCCTGACTAGCGGCCAGTACAATGAGCAGTTCTTC
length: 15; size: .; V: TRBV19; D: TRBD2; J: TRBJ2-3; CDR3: CASSKYSGRGDTQYF; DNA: TGTGCCAGTAGTAAATATAGCGGGAGGGGAGATACGCAGTATTTT
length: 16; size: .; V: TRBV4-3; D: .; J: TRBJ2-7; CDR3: CASSQDAGHSSYEQYF; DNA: TGCGCCAGCAGCCAGGACGCGGGACACAGCTCCTACGAGCAGTACTTC
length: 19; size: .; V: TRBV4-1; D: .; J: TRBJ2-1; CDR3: CASSHQKGGMESSYNEQFF; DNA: TGCGCCAGCAGCCACCAAAAAGGGGGAATGGAAAGCTCCTACAATGAGCAGTTCTTC
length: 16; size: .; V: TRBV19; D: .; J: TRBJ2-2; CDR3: CATNNGQLSWTGELFF; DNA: TGTGCCACCAACAACGGACAGCTCTCTTGGACCGGGGAGCTGTTTTTT
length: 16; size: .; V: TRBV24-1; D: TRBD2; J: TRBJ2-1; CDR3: CATSYSGGPRGNEQFF; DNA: TGTGCCACCAGTTATAGCGGGGGGCCCCGCGGCAATGAGCAGTTCTTC
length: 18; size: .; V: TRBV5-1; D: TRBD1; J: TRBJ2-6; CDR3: CASSFRDRGQGGANVLTF; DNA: TGCGCCAGCAGCTTCCGGGACAGGGGACAAGGTGGGGCCAACGTCCTGACTTTC
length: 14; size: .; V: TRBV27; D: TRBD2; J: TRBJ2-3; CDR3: CATTSGSFVDTQYF; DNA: TGTGCCACCACTAGCGGGAGCTTTGTAGATACGCAGTATTTT
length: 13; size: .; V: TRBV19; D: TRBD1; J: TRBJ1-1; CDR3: CASRYRGLREAFF; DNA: TGTGCCAGTAGGTACAGGGGCCTAAGGGAAGCTTTCTTT
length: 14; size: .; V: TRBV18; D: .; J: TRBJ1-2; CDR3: CASSPGRTNYGYTF; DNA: TGTGCCAGCTCACCAGGGAGAACGAACTATGGCTACACCTTC
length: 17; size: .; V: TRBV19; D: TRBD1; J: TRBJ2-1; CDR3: CASSIDVEEGGRGEQFF; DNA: TGTGCCAGTAGTATAGATGTGGAGGAAGGGGGCCGAGGTGAGCAGTTCTTC
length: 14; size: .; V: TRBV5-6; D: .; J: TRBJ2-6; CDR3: CASSPLLGANVLTF; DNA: TGTGCCAGCAGCCCCCTGCTGGGGGCCAACGTCCTGACTTTC
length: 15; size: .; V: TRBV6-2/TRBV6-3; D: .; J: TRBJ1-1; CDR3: CASSSAGVRSTEAFF; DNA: TGTGCCAGCAGTTCGGCAGGGGTGAGGTCCACTGAAGCTTTCTTT
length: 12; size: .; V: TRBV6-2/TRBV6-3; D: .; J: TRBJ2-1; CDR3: CASSYWLDEQFF; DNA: TGTGCCAGCAGTTATTGGTTAGATGAGCAGTTCTTC
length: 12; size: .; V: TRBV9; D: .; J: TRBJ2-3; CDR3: CASSVNPDTQYF; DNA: TGTGCCAGCAGCGTGAATCCAGATACGCAGTATTTT
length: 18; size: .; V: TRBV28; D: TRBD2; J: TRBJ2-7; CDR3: CASSFKSWRGRAQIEQYF; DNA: TGTGCCAGCAGTTTCAAATCGTGGCGCGGGAGGGCCCAAATTGAGCAGTACTTC
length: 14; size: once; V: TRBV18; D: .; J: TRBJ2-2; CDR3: CASSPGLFTGELFF; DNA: TGTGCCAGCTCACCAGGACTCTTCACCGGGGAGCTGTTTTTT
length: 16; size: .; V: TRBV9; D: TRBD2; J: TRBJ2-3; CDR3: CASSAEGLAGTDTQYF; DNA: TGTGCCAGCAGCGCTGAAGGGCTAGCGGGAACAGATACGCAGTATTTT
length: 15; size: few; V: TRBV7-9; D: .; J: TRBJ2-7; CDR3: CASSPGTQGTYEQYF; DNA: TGTGCCAGCAGCCCCGGGACTCAAGGTACCTACGAGCAGTACTTC
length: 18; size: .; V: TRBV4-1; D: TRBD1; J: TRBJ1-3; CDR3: CASSQGTGQGIFGNTIYF; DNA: TGCGCCAGCAGCCAAGGGACGGGACAGGGAATTTTTGGAAACACCATATATTTT
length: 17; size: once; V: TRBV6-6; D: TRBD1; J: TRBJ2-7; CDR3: CASGRAGGAWGSYEQYF; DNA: TGTGCCAGCGGTCGGGCAGGGGGCGCTTGGGGCTCCTACGAGCAGTACTTC
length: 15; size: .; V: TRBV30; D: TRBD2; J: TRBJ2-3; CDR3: CAWSLLAGATDTQYF; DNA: TGTGCCTGGAGTCTCCTAGCGGGAGCGACAGATACGCAGTATTTT
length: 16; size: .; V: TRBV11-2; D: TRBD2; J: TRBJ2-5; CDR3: CASSLASGGFGETQYF; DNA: TGTGCCAGCAGCTTAGCGTCGGGGGGTTTTGGAGAGACCCAGTACTTC
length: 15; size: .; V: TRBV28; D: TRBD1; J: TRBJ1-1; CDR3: CASYTPGTGDTEAFF; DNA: TGTGCCAGCTATACCCCTGGGACAGGGGACACTGAAGCTTTCTTT
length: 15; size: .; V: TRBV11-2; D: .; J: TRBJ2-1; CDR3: CASSPWGSSYNEQFF; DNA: TGTGCCAGCAGCCCATGGGGTAGCTCCTACAATGAGCAGTTCTTC
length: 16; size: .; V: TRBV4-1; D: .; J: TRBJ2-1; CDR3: CASSPIISGSYNEQFF; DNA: TGCGCCAGCAGCCCCATAATAAGCGGATCCTACAATGAGCAGTTCTTC
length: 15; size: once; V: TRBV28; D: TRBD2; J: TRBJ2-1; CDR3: CASSLSLAGDNEQFF; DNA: TGTGCCAGCAGTTTAAGCCTAGCGGGAGACAATGAGCAGTTCTTC
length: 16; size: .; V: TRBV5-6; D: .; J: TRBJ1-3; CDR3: CASSTVAQGRGNTIYF; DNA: TGTGCCAGCAGCACCGTCGCACAGGGAAGAGGAAACACCATATATTTT
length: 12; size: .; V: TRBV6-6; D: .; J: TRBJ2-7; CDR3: CASSYGVGEQYF; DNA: TGTGCCAGCAGTTACGGGGTGGGCGAGCAGTACTTC
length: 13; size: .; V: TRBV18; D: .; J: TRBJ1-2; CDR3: CASSPDANYGYTF; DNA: TGTGCCAGCTCACCGGACGCTAACTATGGCTACACCTTC
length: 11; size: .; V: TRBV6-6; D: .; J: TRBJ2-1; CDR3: CASSYRTVQFF; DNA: TGTGCCAGCAGTTACCGGACCGTGCAGTTCTTC
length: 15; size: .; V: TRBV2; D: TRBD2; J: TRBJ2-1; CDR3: CASLLAGGPGYEQFF; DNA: TGTGCCAGCCTACTAGCGGGGGGGCCCGGCTATGAGCAGTTCTTC
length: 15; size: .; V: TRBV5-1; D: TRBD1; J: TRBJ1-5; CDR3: CASSLGQGDNQPQHF; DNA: TGCGCCAGCAGCTTGGGTCAGGGGGACAATCAGCCCCAGCATTTT
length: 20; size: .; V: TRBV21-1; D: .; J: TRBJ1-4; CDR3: CASAYKSPSKEVVYIIGLFF; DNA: TGTGCCAGCGCTTATAAAAGCCCATCTAAAGAGGTGGTATATATTATTGGACTGTTTTTT
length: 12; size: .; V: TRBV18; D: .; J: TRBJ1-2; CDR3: CVSSPGQSGYTF; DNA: TGTGTCAGCTCACCAGGACAATCGGGCTACACCTTC
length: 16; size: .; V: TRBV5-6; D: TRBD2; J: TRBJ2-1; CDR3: CASSPQLAGFYNEQFF; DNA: TGTGCCAGCAGCCCCCAACTAGCGGGATTCTACAATGAGCAGTTCTTC
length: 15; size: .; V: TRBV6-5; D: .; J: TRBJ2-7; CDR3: CASSRQPQSLYEQYF; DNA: TGTGCCAGCAGTAGACAGCCCCAATCCCTCTACGAGCAGTACTTC
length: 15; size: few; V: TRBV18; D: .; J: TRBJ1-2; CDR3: CASSPLGDTNYGYTF; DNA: TGTGCCAGCTCACCGTTGGGGGATACTAACTATGGCTACACCTTC
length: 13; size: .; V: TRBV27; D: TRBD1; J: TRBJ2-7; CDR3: CASSGTGFYEQYF; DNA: TGTGCCAGCAGCGGGACAGGGTTTTACGAGCAGTACTTC
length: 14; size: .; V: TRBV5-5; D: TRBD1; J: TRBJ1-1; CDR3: CASSTGQTHTEAFF; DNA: TGTGCCAGCAGCACGGGACAGACCCACACTGAAGCTTTCTTT
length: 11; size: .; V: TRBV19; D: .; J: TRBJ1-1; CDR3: CASRDRGAAFF; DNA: TGTGCCAGTAGAGACCGGGGAGCGGCTTTCTTT
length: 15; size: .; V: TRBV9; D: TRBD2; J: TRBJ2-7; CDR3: CASSVAAAGGHEQYF; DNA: TGTGCCAGCAGCGTAGCGGCAGCGGGGGGCCACGAGCAGTACTTC